Presented here are 10 T cell receptor beta chains from one specimen sequenced in a study of blood T cell repertoires in COVID-19. Generated by immunoSEQ multiplex PCR, the TCRdb table keeps only in-frame clones and is missing some. Of over 130,000 clones in the sample, around 88% were seen once. The sample was peripheral blood. The receptor source for this set is a human donor in a cohort sampled during active COVID-19.

This clone was seen many times. This chain uses TRBV6-6 with TRBJ1-3; D is undetermined. The V gene lost 0 bases and the J gene lost 0 bases, with 6 bases spanning the gap. This CDR3 has 15 amino acids. Germline V gene data show CDR1 as MNHNY and CDR2 as SVGAGI (reference sequence). The CDR3 coding sequence is TGTGCCAGCAGTTACTCTACTGTCTCTGGAAACACCATATATTTT. Protein: CASSYSTVSGNTIYF.

The table lists this clone with a count of one. The chain combines TRBV5-4 with TRBJ1-1; possibly TRBD1 for D (6 bases). Germline-derived CDR1 and CDR2 are SGHNT and YYREEE (reference sequence). Between the trimmed V and J ends, which lost 3 bases and 6 bases, there was a span of 18 bases. The CDR3 has 15 residues. CDR3 sequence: CASSYGGAGLAEAFF. CDR3 DNA sequence: TGTGCCAGCAGCTACGGGGGGGCAGGGTTGGCTGAAGCTTTCTTT.

The rearrangement joins TRBV6-5 to TRBJ1-6, with a possible D match to TRBD1 (5 bases). Trimming took 7 bases from V and 8 from J, leaving 12 bases between them. The CDR3 contains 13 residues. Per the germline V gene, CDR1 is MNHEY and CDR2 is SVGAGI. The CDR3 bases are TGTGCCAGCATTATCGACAGATATTCACCCCTCCACTTT. Encoded protein: CASIIDRYSPLHF.

This clone was counted a few times. The rearrangement joins TRBV7-8 to TRBJ2-6, with a weak D call TRBD1 (5 bases). With 0 bases removed from V and 9 bases from J, the gap between germline ends came to 12 bases. The length of the CDR3 is 15 residues. From germline, CDR1 is SGHVS and CDR2 FQNEAQ. The CDR3 is CASSLAGVVDNVLTF. CDR3 DNA sequence: TGTGCCAGCAGCTTAGCAGGGGTTGTAGACAACGTCCTGACTTTC.

In DNA, the CDR3 is TGTGCCAGCAGCCCGATTACAGGGGACACCATATATTTT. This translates into CASSPITGDTIYF. The chain recombines TRBV2 with TRBJ1-3; 7 nucleotides match TRBD1. CDR1 SNHLY and CDR2 FYNNEI come from the germline V gene. V lost 6 bases and J lost 8; bases outside the gene matches: 7. The CDR3 covers 13 residues.

With respect to this clone: Other DNA sequences from this sample encode an identical CDR3 as well. V and J are TRBV6-5 and TRBJ2-7, with 9 nucleotides matching TRBD1. The germline V gene has CDR1 MNHEY and CDR2 SVGAGI. The V segment lost 5 bases and the J segment 1 base; nucleotides outside the gene matches: 3. The CDR3 has 14 residues. The CDR3 reads CASSPGQGSYEQYF. CDR3 in DNA: TGTGCCAGCAGTCCGGGACAGGGTTCCTACGAGCAGTACTTC.

The chain links TRBV27 to TRBJ2-7, with 8 bases fitting TRBD1. Germline trimming cut 2 bases from V and 6 bases from J; bases unmatched to any gene: 3. Germline lookup yields CDR1 MNHEY and CDR2 SMNVEV (reference sequence). The CDR3 extends over 13 amino acids. The DNA for the CDR3 is TGTGCCAGCAGTTTAGCCACAGGGGGCGAGCAGTACTTC. It encodes CASSLATGGEQYF.

The J gene is TRBJ2-7, the V gene TRBV4-2; the D gene is possibly TRBD1 (6 bases). V was trimmed by 0 bases and J by 4 bases, leaving 10 bases between them. The CDR3 covers 14 residues. The germline CDR1 and CDR2 sequences are LGHNA and YNFKEQ. The CDR3 nucleotides read TGTGCCAGCAGCCAAGATGCAGGGGAGTACGAGCAGTACTTC. Translating it yields CASSQDAGEYEQYF.

Turning to this clone: The junction does not match germline at one end; this may be a read error. The chain uses TRBV4-2 and TRBJ1-1; D unclear. Germline loops: CDR1 LGHNA, CDR2 YNFKEQ. The CDR3 runs 11 residues. The CDR3 bases are TGTGCCAGCAGCCAAGATGCTTCCTCGACATTT. Protein sequence: CASSQDASSTF.

The chain is built from TRBV2 and TRBJ1-1, with TRBD1 matching over 9 bases. The CDR3 length is 14 residues. Germline loops: CDR1 SNHLY, CDR2 FYNNEI. Trimming cost V 5 bases and J 5 bases; bases outside gene matches: 6. CDR3 sequence: CASSLGQGGTEAFF. In nucleotides, the CDR3 is TGTGCCAGCAGTCTGGGACAGGGCGGGACTGAAGCTTTCTTT.